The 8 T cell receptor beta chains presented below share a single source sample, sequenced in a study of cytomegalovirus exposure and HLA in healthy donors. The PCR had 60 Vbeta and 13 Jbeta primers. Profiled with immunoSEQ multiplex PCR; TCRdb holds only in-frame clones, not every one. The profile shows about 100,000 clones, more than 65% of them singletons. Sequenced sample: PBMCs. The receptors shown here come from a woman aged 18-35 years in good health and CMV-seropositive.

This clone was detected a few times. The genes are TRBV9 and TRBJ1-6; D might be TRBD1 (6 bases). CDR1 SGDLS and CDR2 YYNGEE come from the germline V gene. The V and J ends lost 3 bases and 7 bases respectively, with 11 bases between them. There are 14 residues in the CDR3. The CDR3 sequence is CASSDRARNSPLHF. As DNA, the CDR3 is TGTGCCAGCAGCGACAGGGCGCGAAATTCACCCCTCCACTTT.

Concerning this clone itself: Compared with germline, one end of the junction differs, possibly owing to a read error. In DNA, the CDR3 is TGTGCCAGCAGCCGATATACTGAAGCCTTCTTT. Its protein product is CASSRYTEAFF. The J gene is TRBJ1-1, the V gene TRBV7-9; D gene unclear. The V gene's germline CDR1 is SEHNR and CDR2 FQNEAQ (reference sequence). CDR3 length equals 11 residues.

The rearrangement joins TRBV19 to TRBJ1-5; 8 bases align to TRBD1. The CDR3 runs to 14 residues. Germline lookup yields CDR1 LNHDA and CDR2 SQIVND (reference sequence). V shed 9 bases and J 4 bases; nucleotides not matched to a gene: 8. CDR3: CASKTGAGNQPQHF. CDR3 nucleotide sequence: TGTGCCAGCAAGACAGGGGCTGGAAATCAGCCCCAGCATTTT. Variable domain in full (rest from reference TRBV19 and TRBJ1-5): DGGITQSPKYLFRKEGQNVTLSCEQNLNHDAMYWYRQDPGQGLRLIYYSQIVNDFQKGDIAEGYSVSREKKESFPLTVTSAQKNPTAFYLCASKTGAGNQPQHFGDGTRLSIL.

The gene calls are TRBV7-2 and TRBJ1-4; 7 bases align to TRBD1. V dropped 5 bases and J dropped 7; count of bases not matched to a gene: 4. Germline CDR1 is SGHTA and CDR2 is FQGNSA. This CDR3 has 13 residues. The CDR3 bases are TGTGCCAGCAGCGAGGGGACAGCTGAAAAACTGTTTTTT. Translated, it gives CASSEGTAEKLFF. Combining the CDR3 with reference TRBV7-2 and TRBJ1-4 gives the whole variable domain GAGVSQSPSNKVTEKGKDVELRCDPISGHTALYWYRQSLGQGLEFLIYFQGNSAPDKSGLPSDRFSAERTGGSVSTLTIQRTQQEDSAVYLCASSEGTAEKLFFGSGTQLSVL.

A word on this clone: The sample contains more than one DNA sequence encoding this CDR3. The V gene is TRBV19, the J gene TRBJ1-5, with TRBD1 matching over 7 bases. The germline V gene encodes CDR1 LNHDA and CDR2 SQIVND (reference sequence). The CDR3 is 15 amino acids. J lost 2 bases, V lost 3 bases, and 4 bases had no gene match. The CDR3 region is CASSISGQGNQPQHF. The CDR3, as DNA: TGTGCCAGTAGTATTTCTGGACAGGGCAATCAGCCCCAGCATTTT. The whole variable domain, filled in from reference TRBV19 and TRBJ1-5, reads DGGITQSPKYLFRKEGQNVTLSCEQNLNHDAMYWYRQDPGQGLRLIYYSQIVNDFQKGDIAEGYSVSREKKESFPLTVTSAQKNPTAFYLCASSISGQGNQPQHFGDGTRLSIL.

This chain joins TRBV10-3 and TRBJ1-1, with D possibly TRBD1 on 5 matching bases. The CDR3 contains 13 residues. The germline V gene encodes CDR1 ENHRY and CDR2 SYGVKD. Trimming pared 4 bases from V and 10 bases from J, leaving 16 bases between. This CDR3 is CAISGSQGYSAFF. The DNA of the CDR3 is TGTGCCATCAGTGGAAGTCAGGGTTATTCAGCTTTCTTT.

The CDR3 region has the DNA TGTGCCAGCAGCCAAGGTACCAGGGGGCGCGTCACTGAAGCTTTCTTT. It is translated as CASSQGTRGRVTEAFF. This chain uses TRBV14 with TRBJ1-1; 8 bases match TRBD1. The V gene end was trimmed by 1 base and the J gene end by 4 bases; junction bases not matched to a gene: 8. The CDR3 runs to 16 residues. Germline CDR1 and CDR2: SGHDN and FVKESK.

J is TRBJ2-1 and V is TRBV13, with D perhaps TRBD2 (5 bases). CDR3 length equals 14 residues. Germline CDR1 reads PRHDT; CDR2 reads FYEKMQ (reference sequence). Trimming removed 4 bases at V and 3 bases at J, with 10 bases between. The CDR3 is CASSSREDYNEQFF. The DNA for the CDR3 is TGTGCCAGCAGCTCCCGGGAAGACTACAATGAGCAGTTCTTC.